The present T cell receptor (beta chain) was sequenced within a study of tumor-infiltrating lymphocytes in localized non-small cell lung cancer. Study-wide results and caveats: Different pieces of the same tissue were used for each assay. Not all patients were TCR sequenced, owing to tissue quantity.

The repertoire was sequenced with immunoSEQ multiplex PCR; TCRdb's copy has only in-frame clones and lacks some. Altogether 15,000 or so clones are present, approximately 80% being singletons, with the ten largest covering about 6.4%. On this clone itself: Antigen unknown.

Trimming stripped 3 bases from V and 0 bases from J, with 6 bases between. The CDR3 length is 13 residues. CDR1 and CDR2 (germline): SEHNR, FQNEAQ (reference sequence). The source is a human donor with non-small cell lung cancer. The sequenced material came from lung tumor tissue. The V and J genes are TRBV7-9 and TRBJ2-7; no clear D gene. The CDR3 spells CASSFGSSYEQYF. The CDR3 nucleotides read TGTGCCAGCAGCTTCGGAAGCTCCTACGAGCAGTACTTC.